A single sample gave rise to the 21 T cell receptor beta chains below, sequenced in a study of radiotherapy plus CTLA-4 blockade in lung cancer. Assay used: immunoSEQ multiplex PCR; TCRdb lists only in-frame clones, some missing. The table has more than 100,000 clones, approximately 90% seen once. This material consisted of peripheral blood, taken from a patient treated with radiotherapy plus ipilimumab. Receptor source: a human donor with non-small cell lung cancer that progressed on radiotherapy plus ipilimumab.

This clone was seen once. The chain recombines TRBV6-5 with TRBJ2-7, with a weak D call TRBD1 (5 bases). Germline CDR1 reads MNHEY; CDR2 reads SVGAGI. CDR3 length equals 15 residues. Trimming took off 0 bases at V and 3 bases at J, with 12 bases between the two ends. The CDR3 protein is CASSYSGADNYEQYF. DNA for the CDR3: TGTGCCAGCAGTTACTCTGGGGCGGACAACTACGAGCAGTACTTC.

V is TRBV5-4 and J is TRBJ2-5; 10 nucleotides align to TRBD2. The closer fit of TRBJ2-7 to the DNA end suggests the J call may be wrong. The CDR3 is made up of 15 amino acids. CDR1 is SGHNT and CDR2 is YYREEE in the germline V gene (reference sequence). CDR3 DNA sequence: TGTGCCAGCAGCATCAGTTCTAGCGGGAGCTACGAGCAGTACTTC. Translated, it gives CASSISSSGSYEQYF.

This chain uses TRBV5-1 with TRBJ2-5; 11 bases agree with TRBD2. The V gene end was trimmed by 1 base and the J gene end by 2 bases; junction bases not matched to a gene: 4. Germline assignment: CDR1 SGHRS and CDR2 YFSETQ. The CDR3 is made up of 16 amino acids. For the CDR3, the DNA is TGCGCCAGCAGCTTGACGGGACTAGCGGAACAAGAGACCCAGTACTTC. Amino acid sequence: CASSLTGLAEQETQYF.

The chain has TRBV29-1 and TRBJ1-5, with a weak D call TRBD1 (5 bases). Per germline, CDR1 SQVTM and CDR2 ANQGSEA. The CDR3 sequence is 13 residues long. The CDR3: CRRLVTADQPQHF. In DNA, the CDR3 is TGCAGGCGATTGGTGACAGCTGATCAGCCCCAGCATTTT. The full variable domain, with the rest looked up from reference TRBV29-1 and TRBJ1-5, is SAVISQKPSRDICQRGTSLTIQCQVDSQVTMMFWYRQQPGQSLTLIATANQGSEATYESGFVIDKFPISRPNLTFSTLTVSNMSPEDSSIYLCRRLVTADQPQHFGDGTRLSIL.

The rearrangement joins TRBV5-1 to TRBJ2-1; D possibly corresponds to TRBD2 (6 bases). With 1 base removed from V and 0 bases from J, the gap between germline ends came to 14 bases. This CDR3 comprises 17 residues. The germline V gene has CDR1 SGHRS and CDR2 YFSETQ. CDR3 sequence reads: CASSLREYGSSYNEQFF. The CDR3 nucleotides read TGCGCCAGCAGCTTGAGGGAATACGGGAGCTCCTACAATGAGCAGTTCTTC.

This clone was seen just once. The chain combines TRBV7-2 with TRBJ2-1, with 7 bases aligning to TRBD1. The CDR3 consists of 14 residues. The J segment lost 4 bases and the V segment lost 5 bases, leaving 5 bases of the junction unmatched. Germline-derived CDR1 and CDR2 are SGHTA and FQGNSA. CDR3 sequence reads: CASSPTGRYNEQFF. CDR3 sequence (DNA): TGTGCCAGCAGCCCGACAGGGCGGTACAATGAGCAGTTCTTC. Combining the CDR3 with reference TRBV7-2 and TRBJ2-1 gives the whole variable domain GAGVSQSPSNKVTEKGKDVELRCDPISGHTALYWYRQSLGQGLEFLIYFQGNSAPDKSGLPSDRFSAERTGGSVSTLTIQRTQQEDSAVYLCASSPTGRYNEQFFGPGTRLTVL.

The chain combines TRBV7-9 with TRBJ2-5, with 14 bases lining up with TRBD2. Trimming removed 2 bases from V and 5 bases from J; junction bases left unmatched: 10. CDR3 size: 18 residues. CDR1 and CDR2 (germline): SEHNR, FQNEAQ (reference sequence). The DNA of the CDR3 is TGTGCCAGCAGCTTAAGGGAGAGGGGACTAGCGGGAGTGGAGACCCAGTACTTC. Translation: CASSLRERGLAGVETQYF.

This clone was recorded a few times. The rearrangement links TRBV19 to TRBJ1-3; D might be TRBD1 (5 bases). CDR1 is LNHDA and CDR2 is SQIVND in the germline V gene (reference sequence). Deletions cut 3 bases from V and 4 bases from J, with 13 bases between. There are 15 residues in the CDR3. The CDR3 sequence: CASSMALGLGNTIYF. The CDR3 DNA reads as TGTGCCAGTAGTATGGCCCTGGGACTGGGAAACACCATATATTTT.

The gene calls are TRBV19 and TRBJ2-1, with 8 bases lining up with TRBD2. This CDR3 is built from 18 residues. Unmatched junction bases numbered 13, after V lost 4 bases and J lost 2 bases. CDR1 and CDR2 from the germline V gene are LNHDA and SQIVND (reference sequence). The CDR3 DNA sequence: TGTGCCAGTAGTACCCCAAGCGGACCGGGAGGGGCCTACAATGAGCAGTTCTTC. Amino acid sequence: CASSTPSGPGGAYNEQFF.

The chain joins TRBV20-1 to TRBJ2-3, with a weak D call TRBD2 (5 bases). Trimming removed 0 bases from V and 8 bases from J, with 6 bases in between. This CDR3 contains 11 residues. Germline lookup yields CDR1 DFQATT and CDR2 SNEGSKA (reference sequence). As DNA, the CDR3 is TGCAGTGCTAGAGATAGCGCTACGCAGTATTTT. It specifies CSARDSATQYF.

The chain recombines TRBV4-1 with TRBJ1-3; TRBD1 is a possible D gene (5 bases). Trimming took 0 bases from V and 2 from J, leaving 11 bases between them. The CDR3 sequence is 16 residues long. Germline CDR1 and CDR2: MGHRA and YSYEKL. The CDR3 reads CASSQEFATAGNTIYF. The DNA for the CDR3 is TGCGCCAGCAGCCAAGAGTTCGCGACAGCTGGAAACACCATATATTTT.

V is TRBV19 and J is TRBJ1-1, with 8 bases matching TRBD1. V gave up 9 bases and J gave up 1 base; unmatched junction bases: 16. Germline CDR1 is LNHDA and CDR2 is SQIVND (reference sequence). The CDR3 is 17 residues long. In DNA form, the CDR3 reads TGTGCCAGCTCCCCCTGGACAGGGCAGAATTGGAACACTGAAGCTTTCTTT. Its translation: CASSPWTGQNWNTEAFF.

The rearrangement uses TRBV6-6 and TRBJ1-1; D is possibly TRBD1 (6 bases). The germline gives CDR1 MNHNY, CDR2 SVGAGI (reference sequence). V shed 7 bases and J shed 1 base, with 16 bases lying between them. CDR3 length: 15 residues. The CDR3: CASKGGYAANTEAFF. CDR3 nucleotide sequence: TGTGCCAGCAAGGGGGGATACGCGGCGAACACTGAAGCTTTCTTT.

The chain is built from TRBV6-5 and TRBJ2-1, with 7 bases lining up with TRBD2. V was clipped by 2 bases and J by 7 bases; unmatched bases: 5. Germline assignment: CDR1 MNHEY and CDR2 SVGAGI. This CDR3 is built from 14 residues. This chain's CDR3 is CASSYRSGGNEQFF. Here the CDR3 DNA reads TGTGCCAGCAGTTACAGGTCGGGGGGAAATGAGCAGTTCTTC.

The V gene is TRBV6-1, the J gene TRBJ2-2; D is unclear. This CDR3 region has 15 residues. Germline V CDR1 and CDR2: MNHNS, SASEGT. Trimming pared 4 bases from V and 5 bases from J, leaving 14 bases between. The CDR3 DNA is TGTGCCAGCAGTGCTCAATTAGGTGGGACCGGGGAGCTGTTTTTT. Translation: CASSAQLGGTGELFF.

This chain joins TRBV18 and TRBJ2-5, with D perhaps TRBD2 (5 bases). The V gene's germline CDR1 is KGHSH and CDR2 LQKENI. The CDR3 is 16 amino acids. V was clipped by 3 bases and J by 5 bases, with 19 bases between them. The CDR3 protein is CASSPGVLSNRETQYF. The CDR3 bases are TGTGCCAGCTCACCGGGAGTCTTAAGTAACCGGGAGACCCAGTACTTC.

The chain is built from TRBV27 and TRBJ1-1, with a possible D match to TRBD1 (6 bases). V was cut by 5 bases and J by 8 bases, with 18 bases left in between. Germline lookup yields CDR1 MNHEY and CDR2 SMNVEV (reference sequence). The CDR3 loop spans 14 amino acids. CDR3 nucleotide sequence: TGTGCCAGCAGTATCACTGCCGGGACACAAGAAGCTTTCTTT. Its protein product is CASSITAGTQEAFF.

The chain couples TRBV18 to TRBJ1-1; TRBD1 is a possible D gene (6 bases). Germline-derived CDR1 and CDR2 are KGHSH and LQKENI. Trimming shortened V by 0 bases and J by 6 bases, and 14 bases separated the two germline ends. The CDR3 has 15 amino acids. The CDR3 DNA sequence: TGTGCCAGCTCACCACCATTGGGGGCGCGAGCTGAAGCTTTCTTT. Translating it yields CASSPPLGARAEAFF.

The chain couples TRBV6-4 to TRBJ2-2, with 8 bases aligning to TRBD1. V shed 6 bases, J shed 4 bases, and the junction held 4 bases outside the gene matches. Germline CDR1 MRHNA, CDR2 SNTAGT. The CDR3 spans 14 residues. The chain's CDR3 is CASSLDRATGELFF. Written as DNA, the CDR3 is TGTGCCAGCAGCTTGGACAGGGCCACCGGGGAGCTGTTTTTT.

This sequence joins TRBV30 and TRBJ1-1; D is unresolved. Trimming took 2 bases from V and 4 from J, leaving 17 bases between them. The CDR3 length is 15 residues. Germline V lookup: CDR1 GTSNPN, CDR2 SVGIG (reference sequence). The CDR3 loop reads CAWSPAGSWGTEAFF. CDR3 DNA: TGTGCCTGGAGTCCCGCAGGAAGTTGGGGCACTGAAGCTTTCTTT. Full variable domain (rest looked up from reference TRBV30 and TRBJ1-1): SQTIHQWPATLVQPVGSPLSLECTVEGTSNPNLYWYRQAAGRGLQLLFYSVGIGQISSEVPQNLSASRPQDRQFILSSKKLLLSDSGFYLCAWSPAGSWGTEAFFGQGTRLTVV.

This CDR3 is CASRGGLFIEYTF. The CDR3 DNA sequence: TGCGCCAGCAGGGGAGGTCTGTTTATCGAGTACACCTTC. V and J are TRBV5-1 and TRBJ1-2; D is unclear. V was clipped by 5 bases and J by 11 bases, with 19 bases between them. Germline V gene lookup returns CDR1 SGHRS and CDR2 YFSETQ. The CDR3 consists of 13 residues.